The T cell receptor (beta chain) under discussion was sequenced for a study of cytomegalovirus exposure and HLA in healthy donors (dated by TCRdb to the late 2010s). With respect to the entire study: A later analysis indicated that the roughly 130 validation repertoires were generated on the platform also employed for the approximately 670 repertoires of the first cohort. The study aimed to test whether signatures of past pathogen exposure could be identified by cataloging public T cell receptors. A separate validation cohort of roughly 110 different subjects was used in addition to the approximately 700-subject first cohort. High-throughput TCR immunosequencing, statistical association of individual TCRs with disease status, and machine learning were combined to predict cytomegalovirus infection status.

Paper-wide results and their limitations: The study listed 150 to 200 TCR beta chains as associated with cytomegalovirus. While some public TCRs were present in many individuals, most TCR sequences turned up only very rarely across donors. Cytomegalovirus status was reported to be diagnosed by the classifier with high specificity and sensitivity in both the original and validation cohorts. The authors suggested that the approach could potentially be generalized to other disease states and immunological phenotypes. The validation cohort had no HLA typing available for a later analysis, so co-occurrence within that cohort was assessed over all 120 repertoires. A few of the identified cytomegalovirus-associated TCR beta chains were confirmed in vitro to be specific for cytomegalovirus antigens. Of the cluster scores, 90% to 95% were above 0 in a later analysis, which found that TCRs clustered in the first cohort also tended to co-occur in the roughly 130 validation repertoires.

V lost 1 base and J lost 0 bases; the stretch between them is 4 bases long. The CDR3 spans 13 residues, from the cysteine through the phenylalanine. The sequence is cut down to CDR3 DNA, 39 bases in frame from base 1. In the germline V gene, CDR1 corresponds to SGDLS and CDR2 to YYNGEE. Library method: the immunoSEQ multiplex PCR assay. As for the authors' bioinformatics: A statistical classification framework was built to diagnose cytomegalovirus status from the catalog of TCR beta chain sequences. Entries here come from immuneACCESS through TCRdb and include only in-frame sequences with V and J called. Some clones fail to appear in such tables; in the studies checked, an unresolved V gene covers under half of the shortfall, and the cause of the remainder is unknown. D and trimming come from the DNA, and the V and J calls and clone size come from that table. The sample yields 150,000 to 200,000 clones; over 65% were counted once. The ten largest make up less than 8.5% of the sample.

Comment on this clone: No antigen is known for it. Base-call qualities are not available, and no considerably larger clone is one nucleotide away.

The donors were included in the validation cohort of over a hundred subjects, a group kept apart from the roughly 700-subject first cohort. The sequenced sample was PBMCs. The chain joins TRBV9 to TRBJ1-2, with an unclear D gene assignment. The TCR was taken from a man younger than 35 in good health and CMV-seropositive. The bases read TGTGCCAGCAGCGTACTCGCTAACTATGGCTACACCTTC. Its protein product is CASSVLANYGYTF.